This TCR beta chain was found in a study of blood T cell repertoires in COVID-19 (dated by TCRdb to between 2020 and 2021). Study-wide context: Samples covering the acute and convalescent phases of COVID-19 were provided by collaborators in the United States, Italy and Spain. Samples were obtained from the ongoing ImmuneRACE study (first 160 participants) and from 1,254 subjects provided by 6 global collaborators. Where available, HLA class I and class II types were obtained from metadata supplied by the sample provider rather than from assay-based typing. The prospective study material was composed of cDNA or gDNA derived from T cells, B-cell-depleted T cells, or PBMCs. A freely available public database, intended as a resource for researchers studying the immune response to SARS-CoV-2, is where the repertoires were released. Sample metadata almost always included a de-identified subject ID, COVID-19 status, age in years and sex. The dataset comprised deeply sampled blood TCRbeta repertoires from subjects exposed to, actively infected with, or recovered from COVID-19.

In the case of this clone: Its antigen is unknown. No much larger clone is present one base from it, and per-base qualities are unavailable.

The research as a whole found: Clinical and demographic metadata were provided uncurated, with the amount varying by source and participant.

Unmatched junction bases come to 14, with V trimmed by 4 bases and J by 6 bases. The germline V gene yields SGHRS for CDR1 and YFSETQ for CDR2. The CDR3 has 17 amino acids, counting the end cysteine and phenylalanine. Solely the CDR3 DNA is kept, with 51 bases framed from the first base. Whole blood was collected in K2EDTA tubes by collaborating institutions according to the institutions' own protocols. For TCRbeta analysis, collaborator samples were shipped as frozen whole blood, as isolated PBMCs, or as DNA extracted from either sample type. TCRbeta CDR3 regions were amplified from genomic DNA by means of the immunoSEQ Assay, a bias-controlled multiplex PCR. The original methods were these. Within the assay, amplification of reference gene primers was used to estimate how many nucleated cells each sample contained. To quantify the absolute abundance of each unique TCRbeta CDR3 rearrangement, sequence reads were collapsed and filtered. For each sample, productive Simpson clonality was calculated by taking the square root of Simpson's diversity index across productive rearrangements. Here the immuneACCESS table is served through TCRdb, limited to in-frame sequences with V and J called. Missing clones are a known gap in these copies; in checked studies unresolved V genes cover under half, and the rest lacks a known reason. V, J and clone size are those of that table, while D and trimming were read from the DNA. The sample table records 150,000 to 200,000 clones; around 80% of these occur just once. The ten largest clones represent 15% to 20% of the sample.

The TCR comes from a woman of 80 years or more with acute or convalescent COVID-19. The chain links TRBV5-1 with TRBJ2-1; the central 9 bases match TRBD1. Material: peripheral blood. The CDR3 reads CASSPGLRTGDFNEQFF. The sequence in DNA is TGCGCCAGCAGCCCCGGGCTAAGGACAGGGGATTTCAATGAGCAGTTCTTC.